Listed here is a single T cell receptor beta chain. Its antigen is undetermined. The sample belongs to a study of CD8 T cells in ankylosing spondylitis. V shed 0 bases and J shed 3 bases, with 4 bases lying between them. This CDR3 has 13 amino acids. Germline CDR1 KGHDR, CDR2 SFDVKD. TCRdb processed the 5' RACE reads anew with MiXCR; each CDR3 protein has one entry. The sample records 700,000 or so distinct CDR3 sequences, around 20% being singletons. Study conclusions and caveats: Characteristic, it appeared, of ankylosing spondylitis blood was a TCR beta motif of several highly homologous variants.

The sequencing sample was made of blood, either unsorted or a sorted T cell fraction (not recorded which). This sequence originates from a male donor with ankylosing spondylitis. The V call is TRBV24-1, the J call TRBJ2-5; D unresolved. CDR3 sequence (DNA): TGTGCCACCAGTGATTTGACAGAAGAGACCCAGTACTTC. Translating it yields CATSDLTEETQYF.